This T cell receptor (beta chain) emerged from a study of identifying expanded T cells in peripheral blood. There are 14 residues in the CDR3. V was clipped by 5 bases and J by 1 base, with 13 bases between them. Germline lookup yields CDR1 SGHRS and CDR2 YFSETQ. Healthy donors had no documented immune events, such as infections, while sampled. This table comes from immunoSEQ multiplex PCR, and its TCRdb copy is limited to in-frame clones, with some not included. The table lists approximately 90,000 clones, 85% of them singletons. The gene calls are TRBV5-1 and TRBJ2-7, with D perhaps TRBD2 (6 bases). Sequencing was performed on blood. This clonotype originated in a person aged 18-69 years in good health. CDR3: CASSGRTDSYEQYF. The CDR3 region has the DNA TGCGCCAGCAGTGGGAGGACGGATTCCTACGAGCAGTACTTC.